These 5 T cell receptor beta chains originate from one sample sequenced in a study of cytomegalovirus exposure and HLA in healthy donors. In the PCR, 60 Vbeta and 13 Jbeta primers were used. Sequenced by immunoSEQ multiplex PCR; TCRdb stores in-frame clones only, minus some. The repertoire has 150,000 to 200,000 clones, around 80% of them found once; the top ten carry approximately 6.8%. The sample taken for sequencing was PBMCs. The receptors stem from a male donor in good health and CMV-seropositive.

The CDR3 nucleotides are TGTGCCAGCAGCCCATCGGGGGGAGGCACTGAAGCTTTCTTT. Translating it yields CASSPSGGGTEAFF. This sequence joins TRBV7-3 and TRBJ1-1; a weak D match, TRBD1 (5 bases). The length of the CDR3 is 14 residues. Trimming stripped 5 bases from V and 4 bases from J, with 14 bases between. Germline values: CDR1 SGHTA, CDR2 FQGTGA.

The chain combines TRBV5-6 with TRBJ2-2; no firm D call. The CDR3 has 16 residues. Trimming pared 5 bases from V and 0 bases from J, leaving 14 bases between. Per the germline V gene, CDR1 is SGHDT and CDR2 is YYEEEE. CDR3 coding DNA: TGTGCCAGCAGGTGGTATCGGAGAGCGAACACCGGGGAGCTGTTTTTT. Its translation: CASRWYRRANTGELFF.

The chain joins TRBV5-5 to TRBJ2-2, with TRBD2 matching 11 bases. This CDR3 has 17 amino acids. Unmatched junction bases numbered 5, after V lost 0 bases and J lost 4 bases. Germline-derived CDR1 and CDR2 are SGHKS and YYEKEE (reference sequence). CDR3: CASSLVSGRAGTGELFF. The CDR3 bases are TGTGCCAGCAGCTTGGTTAGCGGGAGGGCCGGCACCGGGGAGCTGTTTTTT.

The chain has TRBV27 and TRBJ1-2, with D possibly being TRBD1 (5 bases). Germline V lookup: CDR1 MNHEY, CDR2 SMNVEV (reference sequence). This CDR3 is 15 amino acids long. V was pared by 4 bases and J by 4 bases, with 16 bases between. The CDR3 sequence is CASSSLRQRLYGYTF. DNA for the CDR3: TGTGCCAGCAGTTCTCTCCGACAGAGGCTCTATGGCTACACCTTC.

This clone has just a few counts. This sequence joins TRBV5-5 and TRBJ1-2; TRBD1 agrees at 7 bases. Germline V gene data show CDR1 as SGHKS and CDR2 as YYEKEE (reference sequence). CDR3 length equals 13 residues. Losses at the gene ends were 2 bases for V and 4 bases for J; bases not matched to a gene: 2. This CDR3 reads CASSLGTAYGYTF. In nucleotides, the CDR3 is TGTGCCAGCAGCTTAGGGACAGCCTATGGCTACACCTTC.